The present entry profiles one TCR beta chain with its context. The antigen is unknown. TCRdb re-called the 5' RACE reads, yielding one record per CDR3 amino acid sequence without DNA. This sample's table reports fewer than 400,000 distinct CDR3 sequences. These data come from a study of T cells expressing NK-cell markers. Overall study: It was sorted CD3+CD56+NKG2C+, CD3+CD56+NKG2C- and CD3+CD56-NKG2C+ T cells that supplied the TCR beta repertoires. With respect to HCMV, seven of the eight sequenced donors were seropositive, and one was seronegative.

From germline, CDR1 is GTSNPN and CDR2 SVGIG (reference sequence). The CDR3 contains 15 residues. General study results and limits: Several donors likewise had their CD3+CD56-NKG2C+ fraction led by these clonotypes. Six or seven donors carried dominant NKG2C+ clonotypes that made up roughly 1.0-7.5% of their CD8+ T cells.

The sequenced sample consisted of blood T cells: a sorted CD56 or NKG2C T cell subset, CD4+ or CD8+ T cells, or bulk PBMC T cells (not recorded which). The clonotype comes from a man aged 18 to 69 in good health. This chain uses TRBV30 with TRBJ2-1; TCRdb returns TRBD2, unconfirmable since there is no DNA. The CDR3 sequence: CAWSEGLADYNEQFF.